The rows below give T cell receptor beta chains drawn from one sample of a study of naive and memory T cell subsets. TCRdb re-derived calls from the UMI-ligation and nested PCR reads in MiXCR, one entry per CDR3 protein. The table has 65,000 to 85,000 distinct CDR3 sequences, around 13% seen once. The sample was central memory CD4+ T cells from blood. The source of these receptors is a human donor in good health. CDR3s include the opening cysteine and the closing phenylalanine or tryptophan. D genes are given only for firm matches. Clone size is stated in some rows and not others, as once, few, many or a class when expanded.

NA TRBJ1-5 NA TRBV7-2 CASSFTVNSNQPQHF TGTGCCAGCAGCTTCACAGTGAATAGCAATCAGCCCCAGCATTTT
NA TRBJ2-1 NA TRBV5-1 CASSRDGTGNEQFF TGCGCCAGCAGCCGTGACGGGACTGGGAATGAGCAGTTCTTC
NA TRBJ1-1 NA TRBV6-2/TRBV6-3 CASKYGGGGLNTEAFF TGTGCCAGCAAATACGGTGGGGGGGGGTTGAACACTGAAGCTTTCTTT
NA TRBJ2-3 many TRBV3-1 CASSSPGTPTGDTQYF TGTGCCAGCAGCTCCCCCGGGACTCCAACGGGAGATACGCAGTATTTT
TRBD2 TRBJ2-3 NA TRBV19 CASRSLSGRWRDTQYF TGTGCCAGTAGGTCATTGAGCGGGAGGTGGCGAGATACGCAGTATTTT
NA TRBJ2-5 many TRBV14 CASSQAGSSKKTQYF TGTGCCAGCAGCCAAGCCGGGAGTAGTAAGAAGACCCAGTACTTC
NA TRBJ2-3 NA TRBV27 CASAGSTDTQYF TGTGCCAGCGCGGGAAGCACAGATACGCAGTATTTT
NA TRBJ2-1 few TRBV12-3/TRBV12-4 CASNGGGGWDEQFF TGTGCCAGCAACGGGGGCGGGGGATGGGATGAGCAGTTCTTC
TRBD2 TRBJ2-6 many TRBV5-1 CASSGRASFSGANVLTF TGCGCCAGCAGCGGGAGGGCCAGTTTCTCTGGGGCCAACGTCCTGACTTTC
TRBD2 TRBJ2-3 NA TRBV29-1 CSPRLAGADTKYF TGCAGCCCGAGACTAGCGGGAGCGGATACGAAGTATTTT
TRBD1 TRBJ1-2 NA TRBV5-1 CASSLAGQINYGYTF TGCGCCAGCAGCTTGGCGGGACAGATAAACTATGGCTACACCTTC
TRBD1 TRBJ1-4 many TRBV7-8 CASSLTGAGEKLFF TGTGCCAGCAGCCTGACAGGGGCTGGCGAAAAACTGTTTTTT
NA TRBJ2-5 NA TRBV20-1 CSARDREMGHF TGCAGTGCTAGAGATCGAGAAATGGGCCACTTC
NA TRBJ1-5 NA TRBV7-3 CASSLPPASSAKYSNQPQHF TGTGCCAGCAGCTTACCTCCCGCGAGTAGTGCAAAATATAGCAATCAGCCCCAGCATTTT
NA TRBJ2-1 NA TRBV10-3 CAITTSGYNEQFF TGTGCCATCACTACCAGCGGCTACAATGAGCAGTTCTTC
NA TRBJ2-3 few TRBV10-3 CASTGTDTQYF TGTGCCAGCACGGGGACAGATACGCAGTATTTT
TRBD1 TRBJ1-2 NA TRBV6-5 CASSVPGQGYGYTF TGTGCCAGCTCAGTACCGGGACAGGGCTATGGCTACACCTTC
NA TRBJ2-3 NA TRBV5-1 CASSLADYTDTQYF TGCGCCAGCAGCTTGGCGGATTACACAGATACGCAGTATTTT
TRBD1 TRBJ1-2 NA TRBV25-1 CASSDKTGGVYGYTF TGTGCCAGCAGTGATAAGACAGGGGGGGTCTATGGCTACACCTTC
TRBD2 TRBJ2-3 NA TRBV11-3 CASSPESSGRSTQYF TGTGCCAGCAGCCCGGAATCGAGCGGGAGGTCTACGCAGTATTTT
TRBD2 TRBJ2-3 few TRBV11-1 CASSLGAGVRTDTQYF TGTGCCAGCAGCTTGGGAGCGGGAGTCAGGACAGATACGCAGTATTTT
TRBD2 TRBJ2-3 few TRBV12-3/TRBV12-4 CASTPSSGSADTQYF TGTGCCAGCACCCCGTCTAGCGGGAGCGCAGATACGCAGTATTTT
NA TRBJ1-3 NA TRBV12-3/TRBV12-4 CASSDGQGNTIYF TGTGCCAGCAGTGATGGACAGGGAAACACCATATATTTT
NA TRBJ1-6 many TRBV20-1 CSASRDRFSSYNSPLHF TGCAGTGCTAGCCGCGACAGGTTTTCCTCCTATAATTCACCCCTCCACTTT
TRBD2 TRBJ2-2 many TRBV2 CASSRTSGITGGELFF TGTGCCAGCAGCCGGACTAGCGGGATTACGGGCGGGGAGCTGTTTTTT
NA TRBJ1-1 NA TRBV11-2 CASSFGSPSEAFF TGTGCCAGCAGCTTCGGGAGTCCCTCTGAAGCTTTCTTT
TRBD1 TRBJ2-5 few TRBV6-1 CASSGDRGTQETQYF TGTGCCAGCAGTGGTGACAGGGGAACTCAGGAGACCCAGTACTTC
NA TRBJ2-1 many TRBV29-1 CSVDLGVSYNEQFF TGCAGCGTTGATCTGGGGGTATCCTACAATGAGCAGTTCTTC